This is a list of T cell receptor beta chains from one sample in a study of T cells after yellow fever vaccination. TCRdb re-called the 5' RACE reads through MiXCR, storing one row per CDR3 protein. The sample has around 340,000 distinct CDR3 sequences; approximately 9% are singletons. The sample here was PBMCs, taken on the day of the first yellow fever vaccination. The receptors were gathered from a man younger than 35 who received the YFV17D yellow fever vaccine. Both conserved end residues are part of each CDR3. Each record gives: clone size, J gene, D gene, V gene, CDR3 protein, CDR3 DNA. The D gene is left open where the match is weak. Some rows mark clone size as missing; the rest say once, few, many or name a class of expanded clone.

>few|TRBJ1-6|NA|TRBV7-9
CASRQGYNSPLHF
TGTGCCAGCAGACAGGGATATAATTCACCCCTCCACTTT
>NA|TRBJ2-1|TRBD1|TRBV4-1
CASRGTGSYNEQFF
TGCGCCAGCAGGGGGACAGGGTCGTACAATGAGCAGTTCTTC
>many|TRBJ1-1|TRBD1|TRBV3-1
CASSRTGGDLYEAFF
TGTGCCAGCAGCCGTACAGGGGGCGACCTTTATGAAGCTTTCTTT
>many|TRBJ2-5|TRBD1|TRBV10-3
CASKQGARGETQYF
TGTGCCAGTAAACAGGGGGCGAGAGGAGAGACCCAGTACTTC
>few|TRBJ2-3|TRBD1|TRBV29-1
CSVYRGLPDTQYF
TGCAGCGTCTACAGGGGGCTGCCAGATACGCAGTATTTT
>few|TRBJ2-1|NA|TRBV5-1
CASSLGPNNEQFF
TGCGCCAGCAGCTTGGGTCCAAACAATGAGCAGTTCTTC
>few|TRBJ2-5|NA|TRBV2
CASSVEHQETQYF
TGTGCCAGCAGTGTGGAGCACCAAGAGACCCAGTACTTC
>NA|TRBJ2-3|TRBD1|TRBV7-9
CASSRDRGDSTDTQYF
TGTGCCAGCAGCCGGGACAGGGGTGATAGCACAGATACGCAGTATTTT
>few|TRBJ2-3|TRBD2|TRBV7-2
CASSTASGTSGSREYF
TGTGCCAGCAGTACCGCCTCCGGGACTAGCGGGAGCCGGGAGTATTTT
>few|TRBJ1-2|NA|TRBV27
CASSFRQGYGYTF
TGTGCCAGCAGTTTTCGGCAGGGGTATGGCTACACCTTC
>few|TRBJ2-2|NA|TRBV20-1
CSANNQNTGELFF
TGCAGTGCTAATAACCAAAACACCGGGGAGCTGTTTTTT
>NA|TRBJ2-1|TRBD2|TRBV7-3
CASSLGLAGSLYNEQFF
TGTGCCAGCAGCTTAGGACTAGCGGGGAGCCTATACAATGAGCAGTTCTTC
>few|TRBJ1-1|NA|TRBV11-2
CASSLWGSGSTEAFF
TGTGCCAGCAGCTTGTGGGGGAGTGGGAGCACTGAAGCTTTCTTT
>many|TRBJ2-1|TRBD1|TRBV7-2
CASSQPGQSYNEQFF
TGTGCCAGCAGCCAACCGGGACAGAGTTACAATGAGCAGTTCTTC
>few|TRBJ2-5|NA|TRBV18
CASSPRDTQETQYF
TGTGCCAGCTCACCTCGGGACACCCAAGAGACCCAGTACTTC
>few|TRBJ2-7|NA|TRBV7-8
CAGNRRPSYEQYF
TGTGCGGGTAACCGGAGACCGAGCTACGAGCAGTACTTC
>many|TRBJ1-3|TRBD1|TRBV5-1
CASSLTGLDSGNTIYF
TGCGCCAGTAGTCTGACAGGGCTCGACTCTGGAAACACCATATATTTT
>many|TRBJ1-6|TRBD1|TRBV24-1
CATSGPYATGGSSYNSPLHF
TGTGCCACCAGTGGCCCCTATGCCACAGGGGGGAGCTCCTATAATTCACCCCTCCACTTT
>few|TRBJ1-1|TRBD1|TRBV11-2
CASSLDPGQGGNTEAFF
TGTGCCAGCAGCTTGGATCCTGGACAGGGCGGTAACACTGAAGCTTTCTTT
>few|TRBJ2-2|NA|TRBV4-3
CASSQVPRSTGELFF
TGCGCCAGCAGCCAAGTACCCCGATCCACCGGGGAGCTGTTTTTT
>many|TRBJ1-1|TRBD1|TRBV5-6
CASRFGQGAGTEAFF
TGTGCCAGCAGATTCGGACAGGGGGCAGGCACTGAAGCTTTCTTT
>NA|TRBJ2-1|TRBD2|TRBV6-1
CASSPPGLAGGEEFF
TGTGCCAGCAGTCCCCCGGGACTAGCGGGGGGGGAAGAGTTCTTC
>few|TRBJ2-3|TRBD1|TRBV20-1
CSARSPTGGDGFPQYF
TGCAGTGCTAGAAGCCCGACAGGGGGCGATGGTTTTCCGCAGTATTTT
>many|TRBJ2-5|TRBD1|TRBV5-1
CASSRGQGGSYQETQYF
TGCGCCAGCAGCCGGGGACAGGGGGGCTCTTACCAAGAGACCCAGTACTTC
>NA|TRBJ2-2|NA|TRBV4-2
CASSQDPGRGVAGELFF
TGTGCCAGCAGCCAAGATCCGGGCAGGGGGGTCGCCGGGGAGCTGTTTTTT
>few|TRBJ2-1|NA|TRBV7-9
CASSPPRGTRGEQFF
TGTGCCAGCAGCCCCCCTCGGGGGACACGGGGTGAGCAGTTCTTC
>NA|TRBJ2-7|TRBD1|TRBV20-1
CSARGQGNYEQYF
TGCAGTGCCAGGGGACAGGGGAACTACGAGCAGTACTTC
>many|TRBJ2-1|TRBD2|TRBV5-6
CASSSMSGGRTVF
TGTGCCAGCAGCTCCATGAGCGGGGGCCGAACGGTCTTC
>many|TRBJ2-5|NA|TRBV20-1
CSARGLAGETQYF
TGCAGTGCTAGAGGACTGGCGGGGGAGACCCAGTACTTC